This T cell receptor (beta chain) originates from a study of T cell responses to AZD1222 COVID-19 vaccine. Broader study findings: Unmutated variant regions are reportedly the target of nearly half of TCRs that are spike-specific. There were vaccine-associated CD4 TCRs across spike, dominant at 160-218 and 743-854. The study identified only six AZD1222 recipients as seropositive at baseline. There were mostly white British donors and more females than males, and clonal diversity was possibly underestimated.

In germline, CDR1 is DFQATT, CDR2 SNEGSKA (reference sequence). CDR3 length: 11 residues. V lost 4 bases to trimming and J lost 5 bases, with 7 bases between them. The table came from immunoSEQ multiplex PCR; TCRdb's copy has only in-frame clones and leaves some out. This sample has about 140,000 clones, with 92% found just once. Comments on this clone: Its antigen is unidentified.

The receptor was derived from an adult who received the AZD1222 COVID-19 vaccine. The V gene is TRBV20-1, the J gene TRBJ2-3; D unresolved. This sample comprised peripheral blood, obtained 28 days after the second AZD1222 dose. CDR3 DNA sequence: TGCAGTGCTATCCGCCGAGATACGCAGTATTTT. Its protein is CSAIRRDTQYF.